This T cell receptor (beta chain) was recorded in a study of T cells after yellow fever vaccination. MiXCR, run by TCRdb on the 5' RACE reads, gives a single entry per CDR3 protein. The sample yields approximately 580,000 distinct CDR3 sequences, around 17% seen once. The CDR3 spans 16 residues. Germline V gene lookup returns CDR1 SGHRS and CDR2 YFSETQ. The V gene lost 1 base and the J gene lost 2 bases, with 12 bases spanning the gap. The chain has TRBV5-1 and TRBJ2-2; D uncertain. This specimen consisted of PBMCs, obtained about 5 days after the first yellow fever vaccination. The TCR originated in a man aged 18 to 29 who received the YFV17D yellow fever vaccine. The CDR3 bases are TGCGCCAGCAGCTTGATTATCGTGCCTAACACCGGGGAGCTGTTTTTT. It encodes CASSLIIVPNTGELFF. Full variable domain (missing parts from reference TRBV5-1 and TRBJ2-2): KAGVTQTPRYLIKTRGQQVTLSCSPISGHRSVSWYQQTPGQGLQFLFEYFSETQRNKGNFPGRFSGRQFSNSRSEMNVSTLELGDSALYLCASSLIIVPNTGELFFGEGSRLTVL.